The 4 T cell receptor beta chains reported below all come from one sample, sequenced in a study of cytomegalovirus exposure and HLA in healthy donors. PCR was performed using 60 Vbeta and 13 Jbeta primers. Clones were sequenced by immunoSEQ multiplex PCR, and TCRdb holds only the in-frame ones, with some missing. This sample carries about 110,000 clones, with 3.7% going to the ten biggest clones. Sample: PBMCs. Receptors were obtained from a young man in good health and CMV-seronegative.

The CDR3 protein is CASTESNGRQPQHF. CDR3 in DNA: TGTGCCAGCACGGAGTCTAACGGCAGACAGCCCCAGCATTTT. The rearrangement links TRBV6-5 to TRBJ1-5; the D is unclear. The CDR3 covers 14 residues. Between the trimmed V and J ends, which lost 7 bases and 7 bases, there was a span of 17 bases. The germline gives CDR1 MNHEY, CDR2 SVGAGI.

The chain links TRBV18 to TRBJ1-4, with D possibly being TRBD1 (5 bases). The CDR3 is 15 amino acids. CDR1 is KGHSH and CDR2 is LQKENI in the germline V gene. With 0 bases removed from V and 5 bases from J, the gap between germline ends came to 10 bases. CDR3 amino acids: CASSPPGGRNEKLFF. For the CDR3, the DNA is TGTGCCAGCTCACCACCCGGGGGGAGGAATGAAAAACTGTTTTTT.

V is TRBV12-5 and J is TRBJ2-5, with 9 positions matching TRBD1. Near its end, the DNA agrees better with TRBJ2-7, so the J call may be wrong. This CDR3 has 14 amino acids. Per germline, CDR1 LGHNT and CDR2 FRNRAP. The CDR3 reads CASASQGASYEQYF. Here the CDR3 DNA reads TGTGCTAGTGCCTCACAGGGGGCCTCCTACGAGCAGTACTTC.

The chain links TRBV7-2 to TRBJ2-5; 8 bases match TRBD1. After removal of 5 bases from V and 0 bases from J, the junction contained 5 bases not matched to a gene. The CDR3 has 15 amino acids. Looked up from germline, CDR1 is SGHTA and CDR2 is FQGNSA. The CDR3 sequence is CASSKGQGYQETQYF. The CDR3 DNA reads TGTGCCAGCAGCAAAGGACAGGGCTACCAAGAGACCCAGTACTTC.